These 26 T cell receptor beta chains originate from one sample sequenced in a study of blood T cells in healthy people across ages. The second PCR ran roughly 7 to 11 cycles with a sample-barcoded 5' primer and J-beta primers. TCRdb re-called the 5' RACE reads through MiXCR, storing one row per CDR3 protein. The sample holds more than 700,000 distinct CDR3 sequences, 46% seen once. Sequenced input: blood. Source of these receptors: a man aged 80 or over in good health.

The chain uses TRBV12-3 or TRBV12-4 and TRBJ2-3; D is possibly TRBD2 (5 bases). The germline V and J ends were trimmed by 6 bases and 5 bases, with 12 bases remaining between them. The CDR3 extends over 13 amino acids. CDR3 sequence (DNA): TGTGCCAGCAGCCCGGGGAACCAAGATACGCAGTATTTT. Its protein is CASSPGNQDTQYF.

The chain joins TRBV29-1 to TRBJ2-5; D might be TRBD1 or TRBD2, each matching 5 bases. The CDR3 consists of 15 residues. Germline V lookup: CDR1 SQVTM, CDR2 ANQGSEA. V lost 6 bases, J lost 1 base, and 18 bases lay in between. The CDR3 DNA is TGCAGCGTGACCACCCGGGACCGTCCCCAAGAGACCCAGTACTTC. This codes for CSVTTRDRPQETQYF.

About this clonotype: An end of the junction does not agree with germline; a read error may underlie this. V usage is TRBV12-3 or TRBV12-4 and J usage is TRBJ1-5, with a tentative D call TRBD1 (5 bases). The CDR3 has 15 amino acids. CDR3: CARSLGTPSNQPQHF. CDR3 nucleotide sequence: TGTGCCCGCAGTTTAGGGACCCCTAGCAATCAGCCCCAGCATTTT.

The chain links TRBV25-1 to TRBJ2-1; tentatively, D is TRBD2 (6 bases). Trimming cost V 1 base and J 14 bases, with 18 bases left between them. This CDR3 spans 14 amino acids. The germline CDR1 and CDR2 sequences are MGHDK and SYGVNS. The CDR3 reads CASSESGVATIKFF. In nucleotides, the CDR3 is TGTGCCAGCAGTGAATCGGGGGTTGCGACTATTAAGTTCTTC.

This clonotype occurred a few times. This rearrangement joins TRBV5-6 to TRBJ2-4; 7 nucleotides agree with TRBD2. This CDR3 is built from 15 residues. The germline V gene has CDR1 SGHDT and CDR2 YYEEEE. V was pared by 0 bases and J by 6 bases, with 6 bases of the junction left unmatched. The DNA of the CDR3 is TGTGCCAGCAGCTTGGAGGTAGCGGGTAGAAACATTCAGTACTTC. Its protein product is CASSLEVAGRNIQYF.

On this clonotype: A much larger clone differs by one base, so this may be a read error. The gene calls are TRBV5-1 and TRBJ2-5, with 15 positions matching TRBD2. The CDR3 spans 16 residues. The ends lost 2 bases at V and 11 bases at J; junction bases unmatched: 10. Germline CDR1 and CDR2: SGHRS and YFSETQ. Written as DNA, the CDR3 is TGCGCCAGCAGCTTCGGACTAGCGGGAGGGAACAATGAGCAGTACTTC. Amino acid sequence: CASSFGLAGGNNEQYF.

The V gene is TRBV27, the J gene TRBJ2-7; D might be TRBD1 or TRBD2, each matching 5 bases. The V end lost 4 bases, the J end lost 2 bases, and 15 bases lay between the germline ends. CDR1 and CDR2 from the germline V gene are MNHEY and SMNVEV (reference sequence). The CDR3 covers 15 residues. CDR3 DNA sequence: TGTGCCAGCAGTTATCGGGGCCAGACCGCCTACGAGCAGTACTTC. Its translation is CASSYRGQTAYEQYF.

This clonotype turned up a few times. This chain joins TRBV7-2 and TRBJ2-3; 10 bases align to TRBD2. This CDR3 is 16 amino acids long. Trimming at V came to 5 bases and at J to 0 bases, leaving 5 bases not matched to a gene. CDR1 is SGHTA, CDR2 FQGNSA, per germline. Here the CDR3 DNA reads TGTGCCAGCAGCCCGAGCGGGGGGGCTAGCACAGATACGCAGTATTTT. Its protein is CASSPSGGASTDTQYF.

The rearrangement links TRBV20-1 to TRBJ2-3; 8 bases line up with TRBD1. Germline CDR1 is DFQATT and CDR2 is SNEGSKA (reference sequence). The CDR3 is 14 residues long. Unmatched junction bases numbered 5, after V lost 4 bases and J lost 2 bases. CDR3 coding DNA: TGCAGTGCTAAGACAGGGGTCCTCACAGATACGCAGTATTTT. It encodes CSAKTGVLTDTQYF.

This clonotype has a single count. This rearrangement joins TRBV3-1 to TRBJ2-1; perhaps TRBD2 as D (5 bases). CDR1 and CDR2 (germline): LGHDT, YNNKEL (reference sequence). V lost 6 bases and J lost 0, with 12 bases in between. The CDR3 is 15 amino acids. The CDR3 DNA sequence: TGTGCCAGCAGTACCGGCGGGTACTCCTACAATGAGCAGTTCTTC. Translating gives CASSTGGYSYNEQFF.

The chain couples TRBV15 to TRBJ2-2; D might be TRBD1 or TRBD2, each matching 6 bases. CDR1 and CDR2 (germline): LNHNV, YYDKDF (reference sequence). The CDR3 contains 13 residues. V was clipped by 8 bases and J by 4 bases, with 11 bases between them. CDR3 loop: CATSGARTGELFF. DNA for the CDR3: TGTGCCACCTCGGGGGCGCGCACCGGGGAGCTGTTTTTT. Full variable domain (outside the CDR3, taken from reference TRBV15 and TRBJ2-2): DAMVIQNPRYQVTQFGKPVTLSCSQTLNHNVMYWYQQKSSQAPKLLFHYYDKDFNNEADTPDNFQSRRPNTSFCFLDIRSPGLGDTAMYLCATSGARTGELFFGEGSRLTVL.

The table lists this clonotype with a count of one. In DNA form, the CDR3 reads TGTGCCAACGCCGTAGACAGTTTTGGTGAGCAGTTCTTC. Its protein product is CANAVDSFGEQFF. This chain links TRBV12-3 or TRBV12-4 with TRBJ2-1; TRBD1 is a possible D gene (5 bases). Trimming stripped 10 bases from V and 9 bases from J, with 19 bases between. This CDR3 contains 13 residues.

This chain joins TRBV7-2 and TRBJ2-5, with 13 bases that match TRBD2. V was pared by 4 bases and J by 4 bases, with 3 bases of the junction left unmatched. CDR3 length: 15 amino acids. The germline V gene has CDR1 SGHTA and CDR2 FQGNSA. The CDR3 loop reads CASSWRLAGGETQYF. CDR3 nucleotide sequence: TGTGCCAGCAGCTGGAGACTAGCGGGAGGAGAGACCCAGTACTTC.

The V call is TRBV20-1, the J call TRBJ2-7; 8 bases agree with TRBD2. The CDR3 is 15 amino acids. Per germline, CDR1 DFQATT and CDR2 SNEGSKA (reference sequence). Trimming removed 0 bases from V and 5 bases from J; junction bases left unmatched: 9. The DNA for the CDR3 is TGCAGTGCTAGAGATGACGGGCCGGGGGGGAACGAGCAGTACTTC. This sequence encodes CSARDDGPGGNEQYF.

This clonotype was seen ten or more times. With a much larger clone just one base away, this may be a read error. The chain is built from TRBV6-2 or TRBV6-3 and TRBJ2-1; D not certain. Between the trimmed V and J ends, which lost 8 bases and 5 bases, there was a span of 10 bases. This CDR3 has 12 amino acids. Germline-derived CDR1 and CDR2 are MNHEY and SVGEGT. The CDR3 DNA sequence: TGTGCCAGCGCCCTCGGCCACAATGAGCAGTTCTTC. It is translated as CASALGHNEQFF.

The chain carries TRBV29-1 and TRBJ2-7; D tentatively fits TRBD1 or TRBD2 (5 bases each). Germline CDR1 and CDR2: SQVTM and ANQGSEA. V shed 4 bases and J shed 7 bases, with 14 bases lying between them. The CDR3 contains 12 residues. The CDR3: CSVGEGMGEQYF. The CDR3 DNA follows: TGCAGCGTTGGTGAGGGGATGGGGGAGCAGTACTTC.

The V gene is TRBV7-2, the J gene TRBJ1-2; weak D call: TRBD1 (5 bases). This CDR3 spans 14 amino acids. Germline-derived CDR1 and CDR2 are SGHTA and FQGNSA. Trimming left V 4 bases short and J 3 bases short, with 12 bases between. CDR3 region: CASSYPRGDYGYTF. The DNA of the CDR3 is TGTGCCAGCAGCTATCCCCGGGGGGACTATGGCTACACCTTC.

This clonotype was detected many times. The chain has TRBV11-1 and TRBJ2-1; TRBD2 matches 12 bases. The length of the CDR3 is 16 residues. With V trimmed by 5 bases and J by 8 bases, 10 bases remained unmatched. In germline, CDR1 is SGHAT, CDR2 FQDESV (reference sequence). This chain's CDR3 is CASSGVKTSGRHEQFF. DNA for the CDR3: TGTGCCAGCAGCGGGGTCAAGACTAGCGGGAGACATGAGCAGTTCTTC.

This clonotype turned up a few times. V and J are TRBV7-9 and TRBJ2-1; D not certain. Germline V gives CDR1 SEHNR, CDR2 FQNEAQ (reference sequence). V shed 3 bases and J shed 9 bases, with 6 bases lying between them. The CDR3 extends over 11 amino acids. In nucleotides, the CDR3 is TGTGCCAGCAGCTTCCTGTTTGAGCAGTTCTTC. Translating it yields CASSFLFEQFF. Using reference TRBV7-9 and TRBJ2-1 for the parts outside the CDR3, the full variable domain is DTGVSQNPRHKITKRGQNVTFRCDPISEHNRLYWYRQTLGQGPEFLTYFQNEAQLEKSRLLSDRFSAERPKGSFSTLEIQRTEQGDSAMYLCASSFLFEQFFGPGTRLTVL.

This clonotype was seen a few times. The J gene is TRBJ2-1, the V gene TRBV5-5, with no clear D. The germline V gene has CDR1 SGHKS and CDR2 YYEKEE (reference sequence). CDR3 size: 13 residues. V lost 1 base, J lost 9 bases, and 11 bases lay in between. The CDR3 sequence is CASSLRPSSEQFF. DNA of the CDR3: TGTGCCAGCAGCTTGCGCCCATCTAGTGAGCAGTTCTTC. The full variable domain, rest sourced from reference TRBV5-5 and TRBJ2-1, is DAGVTQSPTHLIKTRGQQVTLRCSPISGHKSVSWYQQVLGQGPQFIFQYYEKEERGRGNFPDRFSARQFPNYSSELNVNALLLGDSALYLCASSLRPSSEQFFGPGTRLTVL.

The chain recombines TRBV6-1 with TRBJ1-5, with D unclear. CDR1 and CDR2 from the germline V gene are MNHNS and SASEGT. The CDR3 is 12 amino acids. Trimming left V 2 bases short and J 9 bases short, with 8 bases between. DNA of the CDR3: TGTGCCAGCAGTGAATTAGTGCGGCCCCAGCATTTT. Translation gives CASSELVRPQHF.

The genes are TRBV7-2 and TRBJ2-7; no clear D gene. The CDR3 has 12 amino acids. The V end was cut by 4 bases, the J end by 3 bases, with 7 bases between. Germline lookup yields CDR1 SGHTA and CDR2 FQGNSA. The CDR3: CASSSMFYEQYF. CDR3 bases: TGTGCCAGCAGCTCTATGTTCTACGAGCAGTACTTC.

This CDR3 reads CASSSPSGSRDEQYF. Here the CDR3 DNA reads TGTGCCAGCAGCTCCCCTAGCGGGAGTAGGGATGAGCAGTACTTC. This sequence joins TRBV14 and TRBJ2-7, with 10 bases matching TRBD2. This CDR3 comprises 15 residues. The germline V gene has CDR1 SGHDN and CDR2 FVKESK. Trimming took 5 bases from V and 7 from J; bases not matched to a gene: 11.

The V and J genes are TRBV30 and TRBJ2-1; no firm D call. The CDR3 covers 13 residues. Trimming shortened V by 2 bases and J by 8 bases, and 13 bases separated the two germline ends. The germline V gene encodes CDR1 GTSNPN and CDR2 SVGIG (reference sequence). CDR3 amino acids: CAWSSDPPHEQFF. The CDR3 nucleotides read TGTGCCTGGAGTAGCGACCCGCCGCATGAGCAGTTCTTC. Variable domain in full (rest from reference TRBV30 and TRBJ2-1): SQTIHQWPATLVQPVGSPLSLECTVEGTSNPNLYWYRQAAGRGLQLLFYSVGIGQISSEVPQNLSASRPQDRQFILSSKKLLLSDSGFYLCAWSSDPPHEQFFGPGTRLTVL.

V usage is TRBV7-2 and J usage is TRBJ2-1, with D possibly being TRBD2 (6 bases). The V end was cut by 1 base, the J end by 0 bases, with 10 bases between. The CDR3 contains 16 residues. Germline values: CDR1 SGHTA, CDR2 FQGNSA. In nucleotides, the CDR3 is TGTGCCAGCAGCTTAGACCTAGCGAGCTCCTACAATGAGCAGTTCTTC. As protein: CASSLDLASSYNEQFF.

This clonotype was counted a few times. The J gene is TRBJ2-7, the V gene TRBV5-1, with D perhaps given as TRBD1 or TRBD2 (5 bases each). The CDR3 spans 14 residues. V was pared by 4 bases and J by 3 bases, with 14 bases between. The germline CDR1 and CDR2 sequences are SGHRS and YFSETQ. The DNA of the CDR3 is TGCGCCAGCAGCGTGGGTCCAGGGAGCTACGAGCAGTACTTC. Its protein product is CASSVGPGSYEQYF.